What follows describes a single T cell receptor beta chain. Its antigen is still unknown. This specimen belongs to a study of naive and memory T cell subsets. TCR cDNA received a 3' ligated oligonucleotide that carried a UMI. RNA was extracted from 2 to 2.5 ml of whole blood of healthy adults. Cells were not sorted; total RNA input targeted roughly 1 to 1,100 ng. Study-wide results and caveats: The RNA method is potentially sensitive to activation and differentiation changes.

Amplification of ligated cDNA took four PCR rounds with SP2 and nested alpha and beta constant primers. Each CDR3 protein is one row after TCRdb ran MiXCR on the UMI-ligation and nested PCR reads. The data show over 20,000 distinct CDR3 sequences, roughly 5.5% seen once. The CDR3 has 17 amino acids. V was cut by 4 bases and J by 2 bases, with 17 bases left in between. Per germline, CDR1 LGHNA and CDR2 YNFKEQ. The chain joins TRBV4-2 to TRBJ2-2; tentatively, D is TRBD2 (5 bases). This TCR came from an adult in good health. Sample: blood. The CDR3 DNA reads TGTGCCAGCAGCCTTATAGGCGAGCGGCGAAACACCGGGGAGCTGTTTTTT. Translation: CASSLIGERRNTGELFF.